The 26 T cell receptor beta chains presented below share a single source sample, sequenced in a study of cytomegalovirus exposure and HLA in healthy donors. Both 60 Vbeta primers and 13 Jbeta primers went into the PCR. The assay was immunoSEQ multiplex PCR, and TCRdb's table has in-frame clones only and misses some. Altogether 95,000 to 150,000 clones are present, more than 55% being singletons, with the ten largest covering less than 2%. Sequencing input: PBMCs. The receptors shown here come from a man in his late teens or twenties in good health and CMV-seronegative.

V usage is TRBV10-1 and J usage is TRBJ2-2; D is perhaps TRBD1 (6 bases). V lost 3 bases and J lost 4, with 15 bases in between. CDR1 and CDR2 from the germline V gene are WNHNN and SYGVQD (reference sequence). This CDR3 comprises 16 residues. The CDR3 sequence is CASSDSRDRTTGELFF. CDR3 nucleotide sequence: TGCGCCAGCAGTGATTCCCGAGACAGGACCACCGGGGAGCTGTTTTTT.

There are a few counts of this clone. The V call is TRBV20-1, the J call TRBJ1-1; D gene ambiguous. The CDR3 contains 11 residues. Germline-derived CDR1 and CDR2 are DFQATT and SNEGSKA (reference sequence). The V end was cut by 0 bases, the J end by 11 bases, with 10 bases between. CDR3 nucleotide sequence: TGCAGTGCTAGAGATTTGCAGAGGGCTTTCTTT. This translates into CSARDLQRAFF.

In its sample, this clone was seen a few times. The chain combines TRBV27 with TRBJ1-2, with a possible D match to TRBD1 (5 bases). Trimming cost V 5 bases and J 0 bases, with 13 bases left between them. The CDR3 contains 15 residues. The germline V gene encodes CDR1 MNHEY and CDR2 SMNVEV (reference sequence). CDR3 protein: CASSPWTTSNYGYTF. As DNA, the CDR3 is TGTGCCAGCAGTCCTTGGACAACTTCTAACTATGGCTACACCTTC.

A single count supports this clone. The germline gene is not matched at one end of the junction; a read error may be the cause. This chain links TRBV25-1 with TRBJ2-5; tentatively, D is TRBD1 (5 bases). Germline V lookup: CDR1 MGHDK, CDR2 SYGVNS. The CDR3 covers 12 residues. CDR3 nucleotide sequence: TGTGCCAGCAGTGAATATTCGGACACGTTGAACTTC. Amino acids: CASSEYSDTLNF.

This rearrangement joins TRBV30 to TRBJ2-1; TRBD1 matches at 9 bases. The CDR3 runs 13 residues. CDR1 and CDR2 from the germline V gene are GTSNPN and SVGIG (reference sequence). Germline trimming cut 4 bases from V and 10 bases from J; bases unmatched to any gene: 8. CDR3 nucleotide sequence: TGTGCCTGGAATACCCGACAGGGGGGGGAGCAGTTCTTC. Translating gives CAWNTRQGGEQFF.

This clone has a handful of counts. V is TRBV7-2 and J is TRBJ2-3, with TRBD2 matching over 8 bases. CDR1 SGHTA and CDR2 FQGNSA come from the germline V gene. This CDR3 region has 18 residues. V was clipped by 2 bases and J by 5 bases; unmatched bases: 15. The CDR3 region has the DNA TGTGCCAGCAGCTTATTGGGGCTAGCGGGTCCCGGGGGAGATACGCAGTATTTT. It encodes CASSLLGLAGPGGDTQYF.

The chain combines TRBV5-4 with TRBJ1-1, with 7 positions matching TRBD1. Unmatched junction bases numbered 6, after V lost 0 bases and J lost 13 bases. Germline loops: CDR1 SGHNT, CDR2 YYREEE (reference sequence). The CDR3 is 12 amino acids. The CDR3 here is CASSLAGTEGFF. The CDR3 DNA sequence: TGTGCCAGCAGCTTGGCCGGGACAGAGGGTTTCTTT. The complete variable domain, with remaining parts taken from reference TRBV5-4 and TRBJ1-1, reads ETGVTQSPTHLIKTRGQQVTLRCSSQSGHNTVSWYQQALGQGPQFIFQYYREEENGRGNFPPRFSGLQFPNYSSELNVNALELDDSALYLCASSLAGTEGFFGQGTRLTVV.

This chain connects TRBV21-1 to TRBJ2-2; the table's D call, TRBD2, was not checked against the DNA. TRBV21-1 is annotated as a pseudogene. The CDR3 has 20 amino acids. CDR3 sequence reads: CASSKKRGTSGRAVTGELFF. The CDR3 DNA follows: TGTGCCAGCAGCAAAAAGAGGGGTACTAGCGGGAGGGCGGTCACCGGGGAGCTGTTTTTT.

This chain connects TRBV27 to TRBJ1-1, with 7 bases fitting TRBD1. Germline CDR1 MNHEY, CDR2 SMNVEV (reference sequence). V trimming: 6 bases; J trimming: 4 bases; junction bases outside the gene matches: 2. This CDR3 comprises 12 residues. The CDR3 DNA reads as TGTGCCAGCAGAGGGGGCGGCACTGAAGCTTTCTTT. As protein: CASRGGGTEAFF.

This chain uses TRBV10-2 with TRBJ2-3; TRBD2 agrees at 9 bases. Germline CDR1 is WSHSY and CDR2 is SAAADI. The CDR3 spans 16 residues. The trim removed 3 bases at V and 6 bases at J, leaving 10 bases unmatched. The CDR3 DNA reads as TGCGCCAGCAGTGAAATTATAGCGGGAGAAAGGGATACGCAGTATTTT. Its protein is CASSEIIAGERDTQYF.

This clone has just a few counts. V gene TRBV5-4 combines with J gene TRBJ2-2; 14 positions match TRBD2. Germline V CDR1 and CDR2: SGHNT, YYREEE (reference sequence). The CDR3 has 17 amino acids. The V segment lost 4 bases and the J segment 1 base; nucleotides outside the gene matches: 3. The CDR3 DNA reads TGTGCCAGCAGCCGGGGGACTAGCGGGAGGAACACCGGGGAGCTGTTTTTT. This encodes CASSRGTSGRNTGELFF.

The chain has TRBV7-9 and TRBJ2-1, with D uncertain. The CDR3 sequence is 13 residues long. Germline V gene lookup returns CDR1 SEHNR and CDR2 FQNEAQ (reference sequence). V was clipped by 1 base and J by 2 bases, with 3 bases between them. Here the CDR3 DNA reads TGTGCCAGCAGCTTAGGTACCTACAATGAGCAGTTCTTC. This encodes CASSLGTYNEQFF.

This clone was counted once. The gene calls are TRBV14 and TRBJ2-7, with TRBD1 identical over 7 bases. The CDR3 consists of 15 residues. V lost 0 bases and J lost 4; bases outside the gene matches: 6. CDR1 is SGHDN and CDR2 is FVKESK in the germline V gene. As DNA, the CDR3 is TGTGCCAGCAGCCAAGAGACAGGGTATGTTTACGAGCAGTACTTC. Amino acid sequence: CASSQETGYVYEQYF.

This chain connects TRBV30 to TRBJ2-7; 11 nucleotides line up with TRBD1. This CDR3 region has 14 residues. Germline V gene sequence: CDR1 GTSNPN, CDR2 SVGIG (reference sequence). V gave up 3 bases and J gave up 6 bases; unmatched junction bases: 7. The chain's CDR3 is CAWSNSGTGGEQYF. CDR3 nucleotide sequence: TGTGCCTGGAGCAATTCCGGGACAGGGGGCGAGCAGTACTTC.

The chain uses TRBV2 and TRBJ1-2; D is uncertain. CDR1 is SNHLY, CDR2 FYNNEI, per germline. The CDR3 is 11 amino acids. Trimming stripped 9 bases from V and 7 bases from J, with 12 bases between. CDR3 loop: CASPGLVGYTF. The CDR3 DNA is TGTGCCAGTCCCGGGTTAGTTGGCTACACCTTC.

This clone appeared a single time. The chain links TRBV6-6 to TRBJ2-3; D is undetermined. The length of the CDR3 is 11 residues. Germline V CDR1 and CDR2: MNHNY, SVGAGI (reference sequence). The V end was cut by 5 bases, the J end by 4 bases, with 4 bases between. The CDR3 DNA is TGTGCCAGCAGTGGGCCAGATACGCAGTATTTT. It yields the protein CASSGPDTQYF.

The V call is TRBV7-6, the J call TRBJ2-2, with a tentative D call TRBD2 (6 bases). The CDR3 totals 13 residues. The V gene's germline CDR1 is SGHVS and CDR2 FNYEAQ. V lost 6 bases and J lost 7, with 12 bases in between. The CDR3 region has the DNA TGTGCCAGCAGTAAAGAAGCGGGCGGGGAGCTGTTTTTT. It codes for CASSKEAGGELFF.

This sequence joins TRBV5-6 and TRBJ1-2; 10 bases agree with TRBD1. Per the germline V gene, CDR1 is SGHDT and CDR2 is YYEEEE. The junction had 6 bases not matched to a gene; V was cut back by 5 bases and J by 5 bases. This CDR3 comprises 14 residues. The CDR3: CASRLWDRGYGYTF. For the CDR3, the DNA is TGTGCCAGCAGGCTATGGGACAGGGGATATGGCTACACCTTC.

The chain recombines TRBV10-3 with TRBJ1-5; TRBD1 aligns across 9 bases. Per the germline V gene, CDR1 is ENHRY and CDR2 is SYGVKD. This CDR3 contains 15 residues. Losses at the gene ends were 5 bases for V and 6 bases for J; bases not matched to a gene: 8. This CDR3 is CAISPGTGKGQPQHF. The CDR3, as DNA: TGTGCCATCAGTCCCGGGACAGGGAAGGGTCAGCCCCAGCATTTT.

The chain joins TRBV19 to TRBJ2-7, with D maybe TRBD2 (5 bases). CDR3 length equals 12 residues. The V gene's germline CDR1 is LNHDA and CDR2 SQIVND (reference sequence). The V end was cut by 10 bases, the J end by 1 base, with 11 bases between. The CDR3 loop reads CATAVGSYEQYF. DNA of the CDR3: TGTGCCACAGCGGTGGGGTCCTACGAGCAGTACTTC.

In this sample, this clone turned up a few times. The chain uses TRBV7-3 and TRBJ2-5; 7 bases match TRBD2. This CDR3 is built from 14 residues. J lost 5 bases, V lost 6 bases, and 9 bases had no gene match. Germline V gene sequence: CDR1 SGHTA, CDR2 FQGTGA. The CDR3 sequence: CASSLRGGDETQYF. Here the CDR3 DNA reads TGTGCCAGCAGTCTTCGGGGAGGGGACGAGACCCAGTACTTC.

A word on this clone: At one of its ends the junction is not consistent with the germline gene, which may arise from a read error. The CDR3 reads CASSYSGLGLNAEAFF. In DNA, the CDR3 is TGTGCCAGCAGTTACTCGGGGCTTGGTTTGAACGCTGAAGCTTTCTTT. J is TRBJ1-1 and V is TRBV6-5; D possibly corresponds to TRBD1 (5 bases). CDR1 MNHEY and CDR2 SVGAGI come from the germline V gene. The length of the CDR3 is 16 residues.

The genes are TRBV30 and TRBJ1-1; D possibly corresponds to TRBD1 (5 bases). Germline values: CDR1 GTSNPN, CDR2 SVGIG (reference sequence). Trimming removed 0 bases at V and 3 bases at J, with 14 bases between. The CDR3 has 15 amino acids. The CDR3 DNA sequence: TGTGCCTGGAGTGTAAGGGGCAGAAAGTACACTGAAGCTTTCTTT. Protein product: CAWSVRGRKYTEAFF. The whole variable domain, remainder taken from reference TRBV30 and TRBJ1-1, is SQTIHQWPATLVQPVGSPLSLECTVEGTSNPNLYWYRQAAGRGLQLLFYSVGIGQISSEVPQNLSASRPQDRQFILSSKKLLLSDSGFYLCAWSVRGRKYTEAFFGQGTRLTVV.

The genes are TRBV5-6 and TRBJ2-1; 11 positions agree with TRBD2. The germline V gene encodes CDR1 SGHDT and CDR2 YYEEEE. The CDR3 length is 16 residues. V trimming: 2 bases; J trimming: 6 bases; junction bases outside the gene matches: 7. This CDR3 is CASSFSTSGNPNEQFF. CDR3 coding DNA: TGTGCCAGCAGCTTTTCGACTAGCGGGAACCCCAATGAGCAGTTCTTC.

This clone was found a few times. This chain links TRBV5-8 with TRBJ2-1, with D possibly TRBD1 on 5 matching bases. Germline-derived CDR1 and CDR2 are SGHTS and YDEGEE. This CDR3 region has 17 residues. V lost 1 base, J lost 0 bases, and 14 bases lay in between. In DNA form, the CDR3 reads TGTGCCAGCAGCTTGACAGGTGCTCGAAGCTCCTACAATGAGCAGTTCTTC. Translation gives CASSLTGARSSYNEQFF.

The chain combines TRBV2 with TRBJ1-3; 8 bases map to TRBD1. Germline V gene data show CDR1 as SNHLY and CDR2 as FYNNEI. This CDR3 spans 16 amino acids. The V and J ends lost 6 bases and 4 bases, in that order; junction bases with no gene match: 11. The CDR3, as DNA: TGTGCCAGCAGCAGCCTGGACAGGGTATCGGGAAACACCATATATTTT. It codes for CASSSLDRVSGNTIYF.